The T cell receptor beta chain under discussion was sequenced for a study of Ad26.COV2.S vaccination and SARS-CoV-2 variants. Across the study: It was the COV1001 Ad26.COV2.S trial arm that included the donor. Study conclusions and caveats: The study found higher spike-specific TCR breadth in vaccine than placebo recipients. There was a possibility that the TCR breadth and depth analyses underestimated total T cell responses. Non-spike TCR breadth did not differ much between vaccine and placebo recipients.

Documented treatment: some 20 received Ad26.COV2.S at low or high dose, single or two shots; several received placebo; per-sample allocation not given. The samples date from day 63 after the first vaccine or placebo injection. J was trimmed by 5 bases and V by 4 bases; bases with no gene match: 7. The CDR3 runs to 15 residues. Per the germline V gene, CDR1 is SGHDN and CDR2 is FVKESK. In regard to this clone: Its cognate antigen is unknown.

Here immunoSEQ multiplex PCR was the method, and the copy in TCRdb shows in-frame clones only, minus some. The sample lists over 400,000 clones, about 90% seen once, with less than 5.5% in the top ten. The TCR was taken from a person between 18 and 65 years old who received the Ad26.COV2.S COVID-19 vaccine or a placebo. The sequencing used peripheral blood, collected in a trial of Ad26.COV2.S vaccine versus placebo. V is TRBV14 and J is TRBJ2-1; 8 nucleotides align to TRBD2. The DNA for the CDR3 is TGTGCCAGCAGCCCGTTAGCGGGAAGGAACAATGAGCAGTTCTTC. Residues: CASSPLAGRNNEQFF. The whole variable domain, filled in from reference TRBV14 and TRBJ2-1, reads EAGVTQFPSHSVIEKGQTVTLRCDPISGHDNLYWYRRVMGKEIKFLLHFVKESKQDESGMPNNRFLAERTGGTYSTLKVQPAELEDSGVYFCASSPLAGRNNEQFFGPGTRLTVL.